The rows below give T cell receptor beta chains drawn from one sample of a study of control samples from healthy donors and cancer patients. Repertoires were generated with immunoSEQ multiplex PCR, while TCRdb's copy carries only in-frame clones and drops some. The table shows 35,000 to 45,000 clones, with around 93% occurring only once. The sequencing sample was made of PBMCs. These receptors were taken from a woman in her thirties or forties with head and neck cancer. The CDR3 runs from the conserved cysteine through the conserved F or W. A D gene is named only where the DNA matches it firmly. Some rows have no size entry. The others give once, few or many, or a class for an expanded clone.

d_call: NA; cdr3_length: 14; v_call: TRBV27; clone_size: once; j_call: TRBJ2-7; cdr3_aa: CASSLSSGSYEQYF; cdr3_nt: TGTGCCAGCAGTTTATCAAGTGGCTCCTACGAGCAGTACTTC
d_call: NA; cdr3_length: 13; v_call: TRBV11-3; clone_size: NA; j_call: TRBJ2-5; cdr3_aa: CASSRTWVETQYF; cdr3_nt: TGTGCCAGCAGCCGGACCTGGGTTGAGACCCAGTACTTC
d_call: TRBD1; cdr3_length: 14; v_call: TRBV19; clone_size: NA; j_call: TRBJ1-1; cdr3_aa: CASRGQGSLTEAFF; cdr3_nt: TGTGCCAGTAGGGGACAGGGTTCGTTAACTGAAGCTTTCTTT
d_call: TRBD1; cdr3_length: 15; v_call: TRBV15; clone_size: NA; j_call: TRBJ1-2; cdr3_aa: CATSRSTGARYGYTF; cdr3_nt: TGTGCCACCAGCAGATCCACAGGGGCTCGCTATGGCTACACCTTC
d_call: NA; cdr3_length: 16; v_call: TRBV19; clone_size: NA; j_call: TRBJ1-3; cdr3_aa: CASSLPGQGMRNTIYF; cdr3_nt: TGTGCCAGTAGTCTGCCTGGGCAGGGGATGAGAAACACCATATATTTT
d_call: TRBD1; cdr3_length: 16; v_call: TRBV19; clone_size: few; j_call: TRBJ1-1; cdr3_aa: CASNIPGQGMNTEAFF; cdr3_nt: TGTGCCAGTAACATCCCGGGACAGGGGATGAACACTGAAGCTTTCTTT
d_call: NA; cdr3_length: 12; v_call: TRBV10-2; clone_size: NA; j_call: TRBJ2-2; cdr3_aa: CAGRSNTGELFF; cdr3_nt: TGCGCCGGACGTAGCAACACCGGGGAGCTGTTTTTT
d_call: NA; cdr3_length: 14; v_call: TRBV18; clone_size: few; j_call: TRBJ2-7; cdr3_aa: CASSPPLAADEQYF; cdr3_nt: TGTGCCAGCTCACCACCGCTCGCGGCGGACGAGCAGTACTTC
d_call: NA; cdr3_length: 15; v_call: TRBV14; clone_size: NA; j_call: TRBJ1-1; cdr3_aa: CASSYTGRKNTEAFF; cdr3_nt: TGTGCCAGCAGCTATACGGGACGGAAGAACACTGAAGCTTTCTTT
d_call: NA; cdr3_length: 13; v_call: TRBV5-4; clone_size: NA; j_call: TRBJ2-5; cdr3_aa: CASSLETPETQYF; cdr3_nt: TGTGCCAGCAGCTTGGAGACCCCGGAGACCCAGTACTTC
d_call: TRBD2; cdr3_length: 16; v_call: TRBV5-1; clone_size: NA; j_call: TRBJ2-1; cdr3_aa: CASSFLLAGGRGEQFF; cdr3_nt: TGCGCCAGCAGCTTTTTACTAGCGGGAGGGCGTGGTGAGCAGTTCTTC
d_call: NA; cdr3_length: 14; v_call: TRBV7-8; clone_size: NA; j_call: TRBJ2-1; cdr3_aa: CASRFRGDYNEQFF; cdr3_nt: TGTGCCAGCAGGTTCAGGGGAGACTACAATGAGCAGTTCTTC
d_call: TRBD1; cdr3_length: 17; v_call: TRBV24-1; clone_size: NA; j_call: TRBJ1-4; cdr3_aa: CATSDVVRQGANEKLFF; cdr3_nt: TGTGCCACCAGTGATGTGGTGAGGCAGGGGGCTAATGAAAAACTGTTTTTT
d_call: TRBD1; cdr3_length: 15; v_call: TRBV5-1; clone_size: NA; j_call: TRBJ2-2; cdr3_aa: CASRPGQGHTGELFF; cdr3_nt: TGCGCCAGCAGGCCCGGACAGGGCCACACCGGGGAGCTGTTTTTT
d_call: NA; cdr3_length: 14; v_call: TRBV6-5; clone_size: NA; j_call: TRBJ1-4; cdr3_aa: CASSPNRENEKLFF; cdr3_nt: TGTGCCAGCAGTCCGAACAGGGAGAATGAAAAACTGTTTTTT
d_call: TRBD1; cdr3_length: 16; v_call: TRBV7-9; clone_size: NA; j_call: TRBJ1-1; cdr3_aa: CASSEKAGQRGDREIF; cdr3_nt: TGTGCCAGCAGCGAAAAGGCGGGACAGAGGGGGGATCGGGAGATCTTT
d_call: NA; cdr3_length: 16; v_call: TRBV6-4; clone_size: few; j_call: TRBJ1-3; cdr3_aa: CASQTLPGNPGNTIYF; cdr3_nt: TGTGCCAGCCAGACACTCCCGGGGAACCCCGGAAACACCATATATTTT
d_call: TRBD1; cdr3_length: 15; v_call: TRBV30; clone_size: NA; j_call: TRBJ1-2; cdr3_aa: CAWDRALLANYGYTF; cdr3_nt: TGTGCCTGGGACAGGGCTCTCTTAGCTAACTATGGCTACACCTTC
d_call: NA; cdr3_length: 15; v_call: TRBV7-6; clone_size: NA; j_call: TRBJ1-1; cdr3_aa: CASSSLLQGRTEAFF; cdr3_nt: TGTGCCAGCAGCTCCCTCTTGCAGGGACGAACTGAAGCTTTCTTT
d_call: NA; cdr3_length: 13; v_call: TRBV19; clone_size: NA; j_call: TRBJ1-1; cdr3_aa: CASRVRTESEAFF; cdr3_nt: TGTGCCAGTAGGGTACGGACGGAGTCTGAAGCTTTCTTT
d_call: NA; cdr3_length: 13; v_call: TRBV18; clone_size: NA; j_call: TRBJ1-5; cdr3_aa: CASSPNLNQPQHF; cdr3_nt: TGTGCCAGCTCACCGAACTTGAATCAGCCCCAGCATTTT
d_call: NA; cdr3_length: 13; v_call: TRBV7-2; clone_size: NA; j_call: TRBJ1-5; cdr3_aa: CASSQGSGQPQHF; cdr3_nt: TGTGCCAGCAGCCAGGGGAGCGGGCAGCCCCAGCATTTT
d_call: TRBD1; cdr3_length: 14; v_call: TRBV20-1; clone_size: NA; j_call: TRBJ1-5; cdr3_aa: CSASVGQGNQPQHF; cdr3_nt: TGCAGTGCTAGTGTGGGACAGGGTAATCAGCCCCAGCATTTT
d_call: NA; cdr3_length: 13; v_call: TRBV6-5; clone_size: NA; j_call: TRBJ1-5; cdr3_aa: CASSRVSNQPQHF; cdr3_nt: TGTGCCAGCAGTAGAGTTAGCAATCAGCCCCAGCATTTT
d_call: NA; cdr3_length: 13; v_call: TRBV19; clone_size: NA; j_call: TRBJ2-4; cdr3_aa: CASGIGQQNIQYF; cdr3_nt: TGTGCCAGTGGTATAGGACAGCAAAACATTCAGTACTTC
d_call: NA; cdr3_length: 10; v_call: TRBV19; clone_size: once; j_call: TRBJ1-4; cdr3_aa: CASLGGKLFF; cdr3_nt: TGTGCCAGTCTGGGGGGGAAACTGTTTTTT
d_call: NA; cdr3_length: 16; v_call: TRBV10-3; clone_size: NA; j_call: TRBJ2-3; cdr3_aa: CAISERGREGTDTQYF; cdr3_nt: TGTGCCATCAGTGAGAGGGGGCGGGAGGGCACAGATACGCAGTATTTT
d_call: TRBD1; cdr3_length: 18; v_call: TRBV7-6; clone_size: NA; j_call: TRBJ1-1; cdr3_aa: CASSPGTGGTLLNTEAFF; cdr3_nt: TGTGCCAGCAGCCCAGGGACAGGGGGTACCCTTTTGAACACTGAAGCTTTCTTT
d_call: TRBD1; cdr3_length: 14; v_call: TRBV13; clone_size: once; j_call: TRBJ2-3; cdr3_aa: CASSPDRDSDTQYF; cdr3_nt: TGTGCCAGCAGCCCGGACAGGGACTCAGATACGCAGTATTTT
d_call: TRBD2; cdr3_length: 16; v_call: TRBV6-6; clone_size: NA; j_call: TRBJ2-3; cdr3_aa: CASSYFSGGGTDTQYF; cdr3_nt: TGTGCCAGCAGTTACTTTAGCGGGGGGGGCACAGATACGCAGTATTTT
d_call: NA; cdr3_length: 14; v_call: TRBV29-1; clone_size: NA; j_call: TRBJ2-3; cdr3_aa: CSVDGAARTDTQYF; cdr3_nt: TGCAGCGTTGACGGGGCGGCCCGTACAGATACGCAGTATTTT
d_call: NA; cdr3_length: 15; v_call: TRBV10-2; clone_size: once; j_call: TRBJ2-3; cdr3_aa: CASSSRPGTVDTQYF; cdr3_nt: TGCGCCAGCAGTTCGAGACCCGGCACCGTCGATACGCAGTATTTT